The rows below give T cell receptor beta chains drawn from one sample of a study of regulatory T cells in long-lasting Graves disease. TCRdb analysed the multiplex PCR reads with MiXCR anew, one entry per CDR3 protein. The sample gives hundreds of thousands of distinct CDR3 sequences, over 15% of which show up once; 38% is in the top ten. Here the sequenced sample was peripheral blood mononuclear cells (PBMCs), taken at new diagnosis, from a patient treated with antithyroid drugs. All receptors derive from a female donor with Graves disease. Each CDR3 is given with its conserved first and last residue. D genes are given only for firm matches. Clone size is shown for a subset of rows, as once, few, many or a class of expanded clone.

j_call: TRBJ2-2
v_call: TRBV6-1
d_call: NA
clone_size: many
cdr3_aa: CASSPTWELDTGELFF
cdr3_nt: TGTGCCAGCAGCCCAACATGGGAGTTGGACACCGGGGAGCTGTTTTTT

j_call: TRBJ2-1
v_call: TRBV12-3/TRBV12-4
d_call: TRBD2
clone_size: NA
cdr3_aa: CASSLRLAGGSYNEQFF
cdr3_nt: TGTGCCAGCAGTCTGAGACTAGCGGGAGGGTCCTACAATGAGCAGTTCTTC

j_call: TRBJ2-5
v_call: TRBV20-1
d_call: TRBD2
clone_size: many
cdr3_aa: CSARTPSGGEETQYF
cdr3_nt: TGCAGTGCTAGAACCCCCTCGGGGGGTGAAGAGACCCAGTACTTC

j_call: TRBJ1-2
v_call: TRBV12-3/TRBV12-4
d_call: NA
clone_size: many
cdr3_aa: CASMDWAGWFFNYGYTF
cdr3_nt: TGTGCCAGCATGGACTGGGCAGGGTGGTTCTTTAACTATGGCTACACCTTC

j_call: TRBJ2-4
v_call: TRBV25-1
d_call: TRBD2
clone_size: few
cdr3_aa: CASRGLAGGGAKNIQYF
cdr3_nt: TGTGCCAGCAGGGGACTAGCGGGAGGCGGAGCCAAAAACATTCAGTACTTC

j_call: TRBJ2-5
v_call: TRBV18
d_call: TRBD1
clone_size: many
cdr3_aa: CASSPRTGVETQYF
cdr3_nt: TGTGCCAGCTCACCTCGGACAGGGGTAGAGACCCAGTACTTC

j_call: TRBJ1-3
v_call: TRBV7-2
d_call: TRBD1
clone_size: few
cdr3_aa: CASSLEGQTGNTIYF
cdr3_nt: TGTGCCAGCAGCTTAGAGGGACAGACCGGAAACACCATATATTTT

j_call: TRBJ2-7
v_call: TRBV7-9
d_call: TRBD2
clone_size: NA
cdr3_aa: CASSSPGALAGVSEQYF
cdr3_nt: TGTGCCAGCAGCTCCCCGGGGGCGCTAGCGGGAGTAAGCGAGCAGTACTTC

j_call: TRBJ1-4
v_call: TRBV2
d_call: NA
clone_size: many
cdr3_aa: CASSRRAGNEKLFF
cdr3_nt: TGTGCCAGCAGTAGGAGGGCGGGGAATGAAAAACTGTTTTTT

j_call: TRBJ2-3
v_call: TRBV12-5
d_call: TRBD2
clone_size: many
cdr3_aa: CASAASGSDTQYF
cdr3_nt: TGTGCTAGTGCTGCTAGCGGGAGTGATACGCAGTATTTT

j_call: TRBJ2-1
v_call: TRBV12-3/TRBV12-4
d_call: NA
clone_size: many
cdr3_aa: CASTPSGSLTYNEQFF
cdr3_nt: TGTGCCAGCACCCCTAGTGGAAGTCTGACCTACAATGAGCAGTTCTTC

j_call: TRBJ2-7
v_call: TRBV20-1
d_call: TRBD1
clone_size: many
cdr3_aa: CSARDRDRGPYREQYF
cdr3_nt: TGCAGTGCTAGAGATCGGGACAGGGGACCATATAGAGAGCAGTACTTC

j_call: TRBJ2-1
v_call: TRBV12-3/TRBV12-4
d_call: TRBD1
clone_size: many
cdr3_aa: CASSLIGQGYNEQFF
cdr3_nt: TGTGCCAGCAGTTTAATCGGACAGGGCTACAATGAGCAGTTCTTC

j_call: TRBJ2-1
v_call: TRBV20-1
d_call: NA
clone_size: few
cdr3_aa: CSARDRSSGIGYEQFF
cdr3_nt: TGCAGTGCTAGAGATCGGTCGAGCGGAATTGGGTATGAGCAGTTCTTC

j_call: TRBJ1-1
v_call: TRBV18
d_call: TRBD1
clone_size: many
cdr3_aa: CASSHSGTGSNTEAFF
cdr3_nt: TGTGCCAGCTCACACTCCGGGACAGGGTCGAACACTGAAGCTTTCTTT

j_call: TRBJ2-3
v_call: TRBV15
d_call: NA
clone_size: many
cdr3_aa: CATSGGDDLADTQYF
cdr3_nt: TGTGCCACCAGCGGAGGGGATGACTTAGCGGATACGCAGTATTTT

j_call: TRBJ1-1
v_call: TRBV9
d_call: NA
clone_size: NA
cdr3_aa: CASSQEDGLVEAFF
cdr3_nt: TGTGCCAGCAGCCAAGAGGACGGGCTAGTTGAAGCTTTCTTT

j_call: TRBJ1-5
v_call: TRBV27
d_call: NA
clone_size: many
cdr3_aa: CASAHQKTASKNQPQHF
cdr3_nt: TGTGCCAGCGCCCATCAAAAGACAGCGAGTAAGAATCAGCCCCAGCATTTT

j_call: TRBJ2-3
v_call: TRBV12-3/TRBV12-4
d_call: NA
clone_size: many
cdr3_aa: CASSPVGRYGDADTQYF
cdr3_nt: TGTGCCAGCAGTCCGGTGGGCCGGTACGGGGACGCAGATACGCAGTATTTT

j_call: TRBJ1-4
v_call: TRBV5-8
d_call: NA
clone_size: few
cdr3_aa: CASSFSGINEKLFF
cdr3_nt: TGTGCCAGCAGCTTTTCAGGGATTAATGAAAAACTGTTTTTT

j_call: TRBJ1-2
v_call: TRBV6-2/TRBV6-3
d_call: NA
clone_size: NA
cdr3_aa: CASSYSKGGAQNYGYTF
cdr3_nt: TGTGCCAGCAGTTACTCGAAGGGGGGGGCGCAAAACTATGGCTACACCTTC

j_call: TRBJ1-1
v_call: TRBV14
d_call: NA
clone_size: many
cdr3_aa: CASSRTGLSSTEAFF
cdr3_nt: TGTGCCAGCAGCCGAACAGGGTTATCAAGCACTGAAGCTTTCTTT

j_call: TRBJ2-3
v_call: TRBV27
d_call: NA
clone_size: many
cdr3_aa: CASSLRTASTDTQYF
cdr3_nt: TGTGCCAGCAGTTTACGGACGGCTAGCACAGATACGCAGTATTTT

j_call: TRBJ2-7
v_call: TRBV7-2
d_call: TRBD1
clone_size: NA
cdr3_aa: CASSLVTGGAYEQYF
cdr3_nt: TGTGCCAGCAGCTTAGTGACAGGGGGGGCCTACGAGCAGTACTTC

j_call: TRBJ2-7
v_call: TRBV20-1
d_call: TRBD2
clone_size: many
cdr3_aa: CSASTSGRNSYEQYF
cdr3_nt: TGCAGTGCGAGCACTAGCGGGAGAAACTCCTACGAGCAGTACTTC

j_call: TRBJ1-4
v_call: TRBV11-2
d_call: NA
clone_size: many
cdr3_aa: CASSPGRRGSDEKLFF
cdr3_nt: TGTGCCAGCAGCCCAGGAAGGAGGGGGTCGGATGAAAAACTGTTTTTT

j_call: TRBJ2-1
v_call: TRBV7-9
d_call: TRBD2
clone_size: many
cdr3_aa: CASSSSGRAQGEQFF
cdr3_nt: TGTGCCAGCAGCTCTAGCGGGAGGGCCCAGGGTGAGCAGTTCTTC

j_call: TRBJ1-6
v_call: TRBV28
d_call: NA
clone_size: many
cdr3_aa: CASSFDGKTPLHF
cdr3_nt: TGTGCCAGCAGTTTCGACGGTAAAACACCCCTCCACTTT

j_call: TRBJ2-5
v_call: TRBV3-1
d_call: NA
clone_size: many
cdr3_aa: CASTTTRVQETQYF
cdr3_nt: TGTGCCAGCACCACTACTAGAGTCCAAGAGACCCAGTACTTC

j_call: TRBJ2-1
v_call: TRBV19
d_call: TRBD2
clone_size: NA
cdr3_aa: CATGGGAGSSYNEQFF
cdr3_nt: TGTGCCACGGGGGGGGGCGCAGGGAGCTCCTACAATGAGCAGTTCTTC

j_call: TRBJ2-3
v_call: TRBV7-2
d_call: NA
clone_size: many
cdr3_aa: CASSRNVDTQYF
cdr3_nt: TGTGCCAGCAGCCGAAATGTGGATACGCAGTATTTT

j_call: TRBJ2-7
v_call: TRBV10-3
d_call: TRBD2
clone_size: few
cdr3_aa: CAISETWTSGASYEQYF
cdr3_nt: TGTGCCATCAGTGAGACTTGGACTAGCGGGGCCTCCTACGAGCAGTACTTC

j_call: TRBJ2-5
v_call: TRBV9
d_call: TRBD1
clone_size: many
cdr3_aa: CASSVGQGEVETQYF
cdr3_nt: TGTGCCAGCAGCGTAGGGCAGGGGGAAGTGGAGACCCAGTACTTC

j_call: TRBJ1-2
v_call: TRBV7-6
d_call: NA
clone_size: many
cdr3_aa: CASSLTASPLNGYTF
cdr3_nt: TGTGCCAGCAGCTTAACGGCCAGTCCCTTGAATGGCTACACCTTC

j_call: TRBJ2-7
v_call: TRBV19
d_call: NA
clone_size: many
cdr3_aa: CASSIKGSEQYF
cdr3_nt: TGTGCCAGTAGTATAAAGGGGAGCGAGCAGTACTTC